The present T cell receptor beta chain was sequenced within a study of blood T cells in healthy people across ages. The CDR3 is made up of 14 amino acids. V shed 6 bases, J shed 4 bases, and the junction held 5 bases outside the gene matches. A second PCR of about 7 to 11 cycles used a sample-barcoded 5' primer and a J-beta primer mix. TCRdb used MiXCR to reprocess the 5' RACE reads, holding one entry per CDR3 protein. This table has 1.5 million to 2 million distinct CDR3 sequences, over 25% appearing once. The TCR sequence derives from a woman aged 25 to 39 in good health. The J gene is TRBJ2-3, the V gene TRBV12-3 or TRBV12-4, with 9 bases fitting TRBD2. The specimen sequenced was blood. CDR3 DNA sequence: TGTGCCAGCAGCCATAGCGGGGGAGCAGATACGCAGTATTTT. This sequence encodes CASSHSGGADTQYF.